These 23 T cell receptor beta chains came from one sample sequenced in a study of T cells expressing NK-cell markers. TCRdb reworked the 5' RACE reads into one entry per CDR3 protein, no DNA. The sample data list about half a million distinct CDR3 sequences. The sample taken for sequencing was blood T cells: a sorted CD56 or NKG2C T cell subset, CD4+ or CD8+ T cells, or bulk PBMC T cells (not recorded which). These receptors originate from a woman in her forties or fifties in good health.

This chain connects TRBV5-1 to TRBJ2-7; TCRdb names TRBD1, which stays unverified in the absence of DNA. There are 15 residues in the CDR3. Germline assignment: CDR1 SGHRS and CDR2 YFSETQ. The CDR3 sequence is CASSPGSGAGYEQYF.

The chain has TRBV11-3 and TRBJ2-1; TCRdb's D call of TRBD2 is untestable without DNA. CDR3 length equals 14 residues. Germline CDR1 is SGHNT and CDR2 is YENEEA. The CDR3 reads CASSLRGRSNEQFF.

The V call is TRBV7-9, the J call TRBJ2-1; TCRdb's D gene call, TRBD2, goes unchecked for lack of DNA. The CDR3 is 15 residues long. Germline CDR1 and CDR2: SEHNR and FQNEAQ (reference sequence). Here the CDR3 reads CASSSRRGVLHEQFF.

This chain connects TRBV24-1 to TRBJ1-2; without DNA, the TCRdb call of TRBD1 cannot be checked. This CDR3 comprises 16 residues. The germline V gene has CDR1 KGHDR and CDR2 SFDVKD. The CDR3: CATSDIPGQGPTGYTF.

The CDR3 sequence: CSAAQREGRETQYF. V gene TRBV20-1 combines with J gene TRBJ2-5; TCRdb names TRBD2, which stays unverified in the absence of DNA. This CDR3 is built from 14 residues. Germline CDR1 reads DFQATT; CDR2 reads SNEGSKA (reference sequence).

The chain uses TRBV19 and TRBJ1-3; TCRdb designates TRBD1, a call that cannot be tested without DNA. CDR1 and CDR2 (germline): LNHDA, SQIVND (reference sequence). There are 15 residues in the CDR3. CDR3 residues: CASRADRISGNTIYF.

The chain employs TRBV12-3 or TRBV12-4 and TRBJ2-2. There are 14 residues in the CDR3. The CDR3 sequence: CASSPDTYGGELFF.

The rearrangement links TRBV7-2 to TRBJ2-1. Germline V CDR1 and CDR2: SGHTA, FQGNSA. CDR3 length: 15 residues. The CDR3 spells CASSSLEILGNEQFF.

The chain links TRBV20-1 to TRBJ2-1. The CDR3 extends over 13 amino acids. In germline, CDR1 is DFQATT, CDR2 SNEGSKA (reference sequence). This CDR3 is CSARDAHINEQFF.

This chain connects TRBV11-3 to TRBJ2-1; TCRdb names TRBD2, which stays unverified in the absence of DNA. The CDR3 extends over 16 amino acids. CDR1 SGHNT and CDR2 YENEEA come from the germline V gene. CDR3 in amino acids: CASSLAGGPVYNEQFF.

CDR3 residues: CASSPTDRGYEQYF. The V and J genes are TRBV3-1 and TRBJ2-7; as DNA is missing, the TRBD1 call by TCRdb cannot be tested. The CDR3 is 14 amino acids. Germline V gene lookup returns CDR1 LGHDT and CDR2 YNNKEL (reference sequence).

The rearrangement uses TRBV29-1 and TRBJ1-2; as DNA is missing, the TRBD1 call by TCRdb cannot be tested. CDR3 length equals 14 residues. Germline CDR1 and CDR2: SQVTM and ANQGSEA. Here the CDR3 reads CSAGGTQGGYGYTF. The full variable domain, with the rest looked up from reference TRBV29-1 and TRBJ1-2, is SAVISQKPSRDICQRGTSLTIQCQVDSQVTMMFWYRQQPGQSLTLIATANQGSEATYESGFVIDKFPISRPNLTFSTLTVSNMSPEDSSIYLCSAGGTQGGYGYTFGSGTRLTVV.

V is TRBV5-1 and J is TRBJ2-7; the D call of TRBD2 rests on TCRdb alone, since no DNA is present to check it. The CDR3 consists of 15 residues. Germline V lookup: CDR1 SGHRS, CDR2 YFSETQ. CDR3 sequence: CASSGALAGTYEQYF.

The V and J genes are TRBV19 and TRBJ2-4; TCRdb returns TRBD1, unconfirmable since there is no DNA. The CDR3 sequence is 16 residues long. Germline loops: CDR1 LNHDA, CDR2 SQIVND (reference sequence). The CDR3 sequence: CASSIGGDLAKNIQYF. Using reference TRBV19 and TRBJ2-4 for the parts outside the CDR3, the full variable domain is DGGITQSPKYLFRKEGQNVTLSCEQNLNHDAMYWYRQDPGQGLRLIYYSQIVNDFQKGDIAEGYSVSREKKESFPLTVTSAQKNPTAFYLCASSIGGDLAKNIQYFGAGTRLSVL.

The chain combines TRBV11-3 with TRBJ2-3. The V gene's germline CDR1 is SGHNT and CDR2 YENEEA. The CDR3 has 14 residues. The CDR3: CASSLRMRTDTQYF.

The genes are TRBV20-1 and TRBJ1-2; absent DNA, TCRdb's TRBD1 call cannot be checked. The CDR3 has 12 amino acids. Germline V gene lookup returns CDR1 DFQATT and CDR2 SNEGSKA (reference sequence). This CDR3 reads CSALQAPYGYTF.

The rearrangement links TRBV3-1 to TRBJ2-7; the D gene TCRdb calls, TRBD2, cannot be checked with no DNA. The germline V gene has CDR1 LGHDT and CDR2 YNNKEL (reference sequence). The CDR3 consists of 14 residues. CDR3 protein: CASSLLAGDSEQYF.

The chain carries TRBV12-3 or TRBV12-4 and TRBJ2-3; TCRdb selects TRBD1, and the lack of DNA leaves this call unchecked. This CDR3 is 16 amino acids long. CDR3 in amino acids: CASRKEGQVPTDTQYF.

J is TRBJ2-1 and V is TRBV9; there is no DNA to check the TCRdb D call of TRBD1. Germline V gives CDR1 SGDLS, CDR2 YYNGEE. This CDR3 comprises 11 residues. The CDR3 is CASARVGEQFF.

The rearrangement uses TRBV7-9 and TRBJ2-3; with no DNA, the TCRdb D assignment of TRBD2 cannot be verified. This CDR3 has 16 amino acids. From germline, CDR1 is SEHNR and CDR2 FQNEAQ (reference sequence). CDR3 loop: CASSLSGEIAGDTQYF.

The rearrangement uses TRBV4-1 and TRBJ2-1; checking the TCRdb D call of TRBD2 is not possible without DNA. The CDR3 is made up of 14 amino acids. Germline V gives CDR1 MGHRA, CDR2 YSYEKL. CDR3 residues: CASSQGYLAGEQFF.

The V and J genes are TRBV4-1 and TRBJ1-1; the TRBD1 assignment by TCRdb is unverifiable without DNA. The CDR3 consists of 14 residues. The germline gives CDR1 MGHRA, CDR2 YSYEKL. The CDR3 loop is CASSQPGMGPEAFF.

This chain uses TRBV12-3 or TRBV12-4 with TRBJ2-4; TCRdb proposes TRBD1, but this gene call is untestable without DNA. This CDR3 has 15 amino acids. The CDR3 sequence: CASSAQPPLVNIQYF.